Following are 30 T cell receptor beta chains from one sample sequenced in a study of blood T cell repertoires in COVID-19. This table comes from immunoSEQ multiplex PCR, and its TCRdb copy is limited to in-frame clones, with some not included. The sample lists over 450,000 clones, about 91% occurring once. The source material was peripheral blood. The receptors here all came from a man younger than 35 with COVID-19, enrolled during active disease.

This CDR3 is CASSPRSPSYEQYF. The CDR3 DNA is TGTGCCAGCAGCCCTCGGAGCCCATCCTACGAGCAGTACTTC. The chain is built from TRBV7-2 and TRBJ2-7, with no clear D. Per germline, CDR1 SGHTA and CDR2 FQGNSA. V lost 5 bases, J lost 1 base, and 12 bases lay in between. This CDR3 region has 14 residues.

The chain uses TRBV27 and TRBJ2-3; D call uncertain. The CDR3 runs to 13 residues. Looked up from germline, CDR1 is MNHEY and CDR2 is SMNVEV (reference sequence). The V end was cut by 0 bases, the J end by 5 bases, with 6 bases between. This CDR3 is CASSLSPLDTQYF. The CDR3 DNA sequence: TGTGCCAGCAGTTTATCCCCTCTAGATACGCAGTATTTT.

In DNA form, the CDR3 reads TGTGCCAGCAGTTATGGGACTAGCCGTAATGAGCAGTTCTTC. This translates into CASSYGTSRNEQFF. V and J are TRBV6-5 and TRBJ2-1; the match to TRBD2 covers 9 bases. Germline V gene lookup returns CDR1 MNHEY and CDR2 SVGAGI. The J segment lost 7 bases and the V segment lost 3 bases, leaving 4 bases of the junction unmatched. The CDR3 extends over 14 amino acids.

The V gene is TRBV5-6, the J gene TRBJ2-5, with 12 bases lining up with TRBD1. CDR3 size: 16 residues. V gave up 0 bases and J gave up 4 bases; unmatched junction bases: 4. The germline V gene has CDR1 SGHDT and CDR2 YYEEEE. This CDR3 reads CASSLAGTGGGETQYF. The DNA of the CDR3 is TGTGCCAGCAGCTTGGCGGGGACAGGGGGCGGAGAGACCCAGTACTTC.

J is TRBJ2-3 and V is TRBV24-1; possibly TRBD2 for D (6 bases). V lost 4 bases and J 2 bases, leaving 12 bases between the germline ends. The CDR3 is made up of 15 amino acids. Per the germline V gene, CDR1 is KGHDR and CDR2 is SFDVKD. The CDR3 loop reads CATSEPSSDTDTQYF. Written as DNA, the CDR3 is TGTGCCACCAGTGAACCTTCTAGCGACACAGATACGCAGTATTTT.

The chain is built from TRBV7-9 and TRBJ2-1; 10 positions agree with TRBD2. Germline V gives CDR1 SEHNR, CDR2 FQNEAQ (reference sequence). After removal of 2 bases from V and 7 bases from J, the junction contained 5 bases not matched to a gene. This CDR3 has 15 residues. CDR3 region: CASSLRLAGDNEQFF. The DNA of the CDR3 is TGTGCCAGCAGCTTAAGGCTAGCGGGAGATAATGAGCAGTTCTTC.

The V gene is TRBV12-3 or TRBV12-4, the J gene TRBJ1-2; tentative D call: TRBD1 (6 bases). This CDR3 has 12 amino acids. Trimming removed 5 bases at V and 6 bases at J, with 10 bases between. This CDR3 reads CASSPDSHGYTF. CDR3 coding DNA: TGTGCCAGCAGTCCGGACAGTCATGGCTACACCTTC.

V and J are TRBV29-1 and TRBJ1-5; perhaps TRBD1 as D (5 bases). V was shortened by 6 bases and J by 7 bases, with 19 bases between the two germline ends. The CDR3 length is 14 residues. Germline lookup yields CDR1 SQVTM and CDR2 ANQGSEA. DNA for the CDR3: TGCAGCGTGCTAAATGGTGGGGGGGAACAGCCCCAGCATTTT. Encoded protein: CSVLNGGGEQPQHF.

The rearrangement joins TRBV14 to TRBJ1-1; no reliable D call. There are 15 residues in the CDR3. The V and J ends lost 0 bases and 1 base respectively, with 9 bases between them. Germline CDR1 is SGHDN and CDR2 is FVKESK. The CDR3 DNA follows: TGTGCCAGCAGCCAAGATCAGGTTCCGAACACTGAAGCTTTCTTT. It codes for CASSQDQVPNTEAFF.

The chain joins TRBV2 to TRBJ1-4; 9 positions agree with TRBD1. V was pared by 7 bases and J by 5 bases, with 5 bases of the junction left unmatched. CDR1 and CDR2 from the germline V gene are SNHLY and FYNNEI. The CDR3 is 14 amino acids. Here the CDR3 reads CASTTGTGNEKLFF. For the CDR3, the DNA is TGTGCCAGCACTACCGGGACAGGGAATGAAAAACTGTTTTTT.

Here the CDR3 DNA reads TGTGCCAGCAGTTCCGCCTTACCCTACGCCCACGAGCAGTACTTC. It encodes CASSSALPYAHEQYF. This chain uses TRBV28 with TRBJ2-7; D is uncertain. Germline lookup yields CDR1 MDHEN and CDR2 SYDVKM. Trimming stripped 4 bases from V and 5 bases from J, with 18 bases between. The CDR3 totals 15 residues. Using reference TRBV28 and TRBJ2-7 for the parts outside the CDR3, the full variable domain is DVKVTQSSRYLVKRTGEKVFLECVQDMDHENMFWYRQDPGLGLRLIYFSYDVKMKEKGDIPEGYSVSREKKERFSLILESASTNQTSMYLCASSSALPYAHEQYFGPGTRLTVT.

The CDR3 nucleotides read TGTGCCAGCAGCCTAACAGGCGTTATTAGCTCCTGGGGTGAGCAGTTCTTC. It translates to CASSLTGVISSWGEQFF. The rearrangement links TRBV11-2 to TRBJ2-1; a weak D match, TRBD1 (5 bases). The CDR3 runs to 17 residues. The germline V and J ends were trimmed by 5 bases and 9 bases, with 26 bases remaining between them. The V gene's germline CDR1 is SGHAT and CDR2 FQNNGV.

The chain is built from TRBV24-1 and TRBJ2-5; 9 bases line up with TRBD1. V dropped 6 bases and J dropped 5; count of bases not matched to a gene: 6. CDR1 KGHDR and CDR2 SFDVKD come from the germline V gene. This CDR3 has 14 residues. CDR3 sequence (DNA): TGTGCCACCAGTCCCCGACAGGGGGGGGAGACCCAGTACTTC. Translated, it gives CATSPRQGGETQYF.

This CDR3 is CASSIDGTTDEKLFF. The CDR3 DNA reads as TGTGCCAGTAGTATAGACGGGACAACAGATGAAAAACTGTTTTTT. This rearrangement joins TRBV19 to TRBJ1-4; possibly TRBD1 for D (6 bases). The CDR3 is 15 amino acids. The germline gives CDR1 LNHDA, CDR2 SQIVND (reference sequence). Between the trimmed V and J ends, which lost 0 bases and 6 bases, there was a span of 11 bases. The full variable domain, rest sourced from reference TRBV19 and TRBJ1-4, is DGGITQSPKYLFRKEGQNVTLSCEQNLNHDAMYWYRQDPGQGLRLIYYSQIVNDFQKGDIAEGYSVSREKKESFPLTVTSAQKNPTAFYLCASSIDGTTDEKLFFGSGTQLSVL.

The gene calls are TRBV2 and TRBJ2-3; 9 bases line up with TRBD1. The V and J ends lost 4 bases and 5 bases, in that order; junction bases with no gene match: 4. CDR1 is SNHLY and CDR2 is FYNNEI in the germline V gene. CDR3 length equals 14 residues. The CDR3, as DNA: TGTGCCAGCAGTGTGGGACAGGGAGTAGATACGCAGTATTTT. It codes for CASSVGQGVDTQYF.

The chain couples TRBV6-5 to TRBJ1-2, with D unresolved. There are 12 residues in the CDR3. V lost 7 bases to trimming and J lost 4 bases, with 10 bases between them. Germline loops: CDR1 MNHEY, CDR2 SVGAGI. The DNA of the CDR3 is TGTGCCAGCAACGGACTTGTCTATGGCTACACCTTC. This sequence encodes CASNGLVYGYTF.

The chain carries TRBV25-1 and TRBJ1-2; 10 bases align to TRBD1. V trimming: 5 bases; J trimming: 8 bases; junction bases outside the gene matches: 5. The CDR3 consists of 13 residues. Germline CDR1 is MGHDK and CDR2 is SYGVNS. Written as DNA, the CDR3 is TGTGCCAGCAGTCCAGGGACAGGGGTGGGCTACACCTTC. Protein product: CASSPGTGVGYTF.

This clone has just a few counts. This chain joins TRBV6-5 and TRBJ2-1; TRBD1 is a possible D gene (6 bases). The CDR3 is made up of 11 amino acids. Germline loops: CDR1 MNHEY, CDR2 SVGAGI. Trimming took off 5 bases at V and 11 bases at J, with 10 bases between the two ends. CDR3 protein: CASSTQGKQFF. The DNA of the CDR3 is TGTGCCAGCAGTACACAGGGAAAGCAGTTCTTC.

This clone showed up just once. V and J are TRBV28 and TRBJ2-7; possible D gene TRBD1, 6 bases. Germline V gene data show CDR1 as MDHEN and CDR2 as SYDVKM. V was shortened by 5 bases and J by 2 bases, with 16 bases between the two germline ends. The CDR3 sequence is 15 residues long. CDR3 nucleotides: TGTGCCAGCAGTGTCGAAGGGACACTCCCCTACGAGCAGTACTTC. It is translated as CASSVEGTLPYEQYF.

The chain couples TRBV19 to TRBJ2-7, with 8 bases lining up with TRBD1. CDR3 length: 18 amino acids. J gave up 1 base and V 3 bases, and 14 bases lay outside the gene matches. Germline V gene sequence: CDR1 LNHDA, CDR2 SQIVND (reference sequence). CDR3 region: CASSIRRATGQESYEQYF. CDR3 nucleotides: TGTGCCAGTAGTATTCGCAGAGCTACGGGACAGGAGTCCTACGAGCAGTACTTC. Combining the CDR3 with reference TRBV19 and TRBJ2-7 gives the whole variable domain DGGITQSPKYLFRKEGQNVTLSCEQNLNHDAMYWYRQDPGQGLRLIYYSQIVNDFQKGDIAEGYSVSREKKESFPLTVTSAQKNPTAFYLCASSIRRATGQESYEQYFGPGTRLTVT.

The V call is TRBV27, the J call TRBJ2-1, with 10 bases identical to TRBD2. The V and J ends lost 7 bases and 4 bases, in that order; junction bases with no gene match: 4. CDR3 length: 14 amino acids. CDR1 is MNHEY and CDR2 is SMNVEV in the germline V gene (reference sequence). The CDR3 spells CASKPSGGYNEQFF. The CDR3 coding sequence is TGTGCCAGCAAACCTAGCGGGGGATACAATGAGCAGTTCTTC.

This chain uses TRBV29-1 with TRBJ1-1; D perhaps matches TRBD1 (6 bases). V was cut by 0 bases and J by 4 bases, with 21 bases left in between. The germline CDR1 and CDR2 sequences are SQVTM and ANQGSEA. The CDR3 sequence is 17 residues long. DNA of the CDR3: TGCAGCGTTGAAGATAAGGGCGCAGGGGCGTGGGGCACTGAAGCTTTCTTT. Translation: CSVEDKGAGAWGTEAFF.

This clone was recorded only once. The chain links TRBV6-1 to TRBJ2-3; 10 bases map to TRBD2. CDR1 and CDR2 (germline): MNHNS, SASEGT. The V gene end was trimmed by 2 bases and the J gene end by 5 bases; junction bases not matched to a gene: 7. This CDR3 contains 16 residues. CDR3 sequence: CASSERLAGVGDTQYF. The CDR3 bases are TGTGCCAGCAGTGAACGGCTAGCGGGGGTTGGAGATACGCAGTATTTT.

This chain joins TRBV5-1 and TRBJ2-6; 12 nucleotides line up with TRBD2. This CDR3 is built from 18 residues. V dropped 4 bases and J dropped 0; count of bases not matched to a gene: 5. Germline V CDR1 and CDR2: SGHRS, YFSETQ. CDR3 sequence: CASSVLLAGGSGANVLTF. The CDR3, as DNA: TGCGCCAGCAGCGTCTTACTAGCGGGAGGCTCTGGGGCCAACGTCCTGACTTTC.

This chain uses TRBV2 with TRBJ2-7; possible D gene TRBD1, 5 bases. The CDR3 has 14 residues. Trimming removed 6 bases at V and 5 bases at J, with 17 bases between. Germline V CDR1 and CDR2: SNHLY, FYNNEI. DNA for the CDR3: TGTGCCAGCAGCCCCGGCAGGGAATCGAACGAGCAGTACTTC. Protein sequence: CASSPGRESNEQYF. Complete variable domain (other parts from reference TRBV2 and TRBJ2-7): EPEVTQTPSHQVTQMGQEVILRCVPISNHLYFYWYRQILGQKVEFLVSFYNNEISEKSEIFDDQFSVERPDGSNFTLKIRSTKLEDSAMYFCASSPGRESNEQYFGPGTRLTVT.

The chain has TRBV19 and TRBJ1-2; no clear D gene. This CDR3 contains 16 residues. V was trimmed by 4 bases and J by 3 bases, leaving 18 bases between them. CDR1 is LNHDA, CDR2 SQIVND, per germline (reference sequence). The CDR3 loop reads CASSSRGREGHYGYTF. CDR3 coding DNA: TGTGCCAGTAGTAGCAGAGGAAGGGAGGGTCACTATGGCTACACCTTC.

The J gene is TRBJ2-7, the V gene TRBV15; tentative D call: TRBD2 (6 bases). Germline loops: CDR1 LNHNV, CDR2 YYDKDF (reference sequence). Trimming removed 8 bases at V and 4 bases at J, with 15 bases between. This CDR3 comprises 13 residues. In DNA, the CDR3 is TGTGCCACCGGAGGGTTTAAGGGGTACGAGCAGTACTTC. Amino acid sequence: CATGGFKGYEQYF.

V and J are TRBV19 and TRBJ1-1; weak D call: TRBD1 (5 bases). This CDR3 comprises 17 residues. With 3 bases removed from V and 1 base from J, the gap between germline ends came to 18 bases. The germline gives CDR1 LNHDA, CDR2 SQIVND (reference sequence). The CDR3 DNA reads TGTGCCAGTAGTATGAAGGGCAGGGCGAGAGAGAACACTGAAGCTTTCTTT. Translated, it gives CASSMKGRARENTEAFF.

The J gene is TRBJ2-3, the V gene TRBV9, with D unclear. CDR3 size: 11 residues. Per germline, CDR1 SGDLS and CDR2 YYNGEE. Trimming pared 3 bases from V and 5 bases from J, leaving 4 bases between. CDR3 residues: CASSARDTQYF. The CDR3 nucleotides read TGTGCCAGCAGCGCTAGAGATACGCAGTATTTT.

This clone is a singleton in its sample. The chain links TRBV27 to TRBJ2-3; TRBD2 matches 10 bases. The CDR3 is 14 residues long. CDR1 MNHEY and CDR2 SMNVEV come from the germline V gene (reference sequence). V was pared by 6 bases and J by 5 bases, with 5 bases of the junction left unmatched. Written as DNA, the CDR3 is TGTGCCAGCAGATCCCCTAGCGGGGGAGATACGCAGTATTTT. As protein: CASRSPSGGDTQYF.